The present TCR beta chain was sequenced within a study of blood T cells in healthy people across ages. Study findings and constraints: Conclusively comparing naive with antigen-experienced cells was impossible with unsorted PBMCs.

This clonotype was seen a single time. Its antigen is as yet unknown. The second PCR ran roughly 7 to 11 cycles with a sample-barcoded 5' primer and J-beta primers. TCRdb reanalysed the 5' RACE reads using MiXCR and keeps one entry per CDR3 protein. Of some 860,000 distinct CDR3 sequences listed, approximately 53% are singletons. The CDR3 is made up of 15 amino acids. CDR1 and CDR2 from the germline V gene are LNHDA and SQIVND (reference sequence). This sequence originates from a man between 40 and 49 years old in good health. The sample consisted of blood. V usage is TRBV19 and J usage is TRBJ2-7; D may be TRBD2 (6 bases). Judging by the DNA end, TRBJ2-5 fits better; the J call may be wrong. The CDR3 sequence is CASSPGGSTQETQYF. In DNA form, the CDR3 reads TGTGCCAGTAGTCCCGGGGGAAGTACACAAGAGACCCAGTACTTC.